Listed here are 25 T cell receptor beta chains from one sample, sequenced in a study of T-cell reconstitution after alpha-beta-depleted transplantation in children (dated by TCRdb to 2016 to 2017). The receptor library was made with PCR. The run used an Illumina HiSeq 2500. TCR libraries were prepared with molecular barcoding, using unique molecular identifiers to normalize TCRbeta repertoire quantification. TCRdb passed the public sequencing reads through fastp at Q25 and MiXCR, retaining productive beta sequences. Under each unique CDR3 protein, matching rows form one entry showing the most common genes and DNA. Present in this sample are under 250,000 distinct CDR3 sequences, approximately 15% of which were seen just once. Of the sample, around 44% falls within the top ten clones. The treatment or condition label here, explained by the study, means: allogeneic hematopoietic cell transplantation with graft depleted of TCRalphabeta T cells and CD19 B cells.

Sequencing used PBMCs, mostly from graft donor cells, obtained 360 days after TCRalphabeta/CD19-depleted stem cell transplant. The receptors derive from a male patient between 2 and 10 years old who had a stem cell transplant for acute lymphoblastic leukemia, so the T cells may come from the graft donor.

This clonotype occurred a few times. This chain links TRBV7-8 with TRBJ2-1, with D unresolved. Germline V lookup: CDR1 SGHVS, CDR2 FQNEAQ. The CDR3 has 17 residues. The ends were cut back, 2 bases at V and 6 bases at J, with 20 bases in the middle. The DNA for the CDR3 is TGTGCCAGCAGCTTAAATTCTGGGCAAGATCTTTCCAATGAGCAGTTCTTC. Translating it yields CASSLNSGQDLSNEQFF.

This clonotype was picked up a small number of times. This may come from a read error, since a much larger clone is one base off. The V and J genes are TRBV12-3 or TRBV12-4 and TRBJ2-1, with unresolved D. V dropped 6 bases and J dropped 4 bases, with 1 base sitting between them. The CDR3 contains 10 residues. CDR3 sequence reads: CASRYNEQFF. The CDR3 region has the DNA TGTGCCAGCAGGTACAATGAGCAGTTCTTC.

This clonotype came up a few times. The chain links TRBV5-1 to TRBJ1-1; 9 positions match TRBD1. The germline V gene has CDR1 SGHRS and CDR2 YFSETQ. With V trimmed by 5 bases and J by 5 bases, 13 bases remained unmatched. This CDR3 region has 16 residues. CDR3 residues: CASRPSYRGQGTEAFF. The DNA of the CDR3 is TGCGCCAGCAGGCCGTCTTACAGGGGGCAAGGGACTGAAGCTTTCTTT.

The CDR3 here is CASSQGVKETQYF. DNA for the CDR3: TGCGCCAGCAGCCAAGGGGTGAAAGAGACCCAGTACTTC. The chain employs TRBV4-3 and TRBJ2-5; D unresolved. CDR1 and CDR2 from the germline V gene are LGHNA and YSLEER. The CDR3 is 13 residues long. V was pared by 1 base and J by 3 bases, with 6 bases between.

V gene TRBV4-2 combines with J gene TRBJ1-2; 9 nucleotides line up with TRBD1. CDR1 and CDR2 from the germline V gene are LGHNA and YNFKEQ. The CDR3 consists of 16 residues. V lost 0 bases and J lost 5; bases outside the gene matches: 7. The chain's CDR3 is CASSQEQGARRYGYTF. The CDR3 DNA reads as TGTGCCAGCAGCCAAGAACAGGGGGCGCGAAGGTATGGCTACACCTTC.

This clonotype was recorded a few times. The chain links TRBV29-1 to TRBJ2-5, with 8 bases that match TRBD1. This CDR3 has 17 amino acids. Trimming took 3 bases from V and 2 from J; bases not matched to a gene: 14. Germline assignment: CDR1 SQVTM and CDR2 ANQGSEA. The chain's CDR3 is CSVDQSPLWDRQETQYF. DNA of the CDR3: TGCAGCGTTGACCAGAGCCCCCTATGGGACAGGCAAGAGACCCAGTACTTC.

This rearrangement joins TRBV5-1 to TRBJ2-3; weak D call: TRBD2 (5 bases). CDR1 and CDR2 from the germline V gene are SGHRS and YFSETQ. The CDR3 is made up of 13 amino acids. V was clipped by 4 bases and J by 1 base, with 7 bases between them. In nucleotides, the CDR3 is TGCGCCAGCAGCGCGGGTGGCACAGATACGCAGTATTTT. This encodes CASSAGGTDTQYF.

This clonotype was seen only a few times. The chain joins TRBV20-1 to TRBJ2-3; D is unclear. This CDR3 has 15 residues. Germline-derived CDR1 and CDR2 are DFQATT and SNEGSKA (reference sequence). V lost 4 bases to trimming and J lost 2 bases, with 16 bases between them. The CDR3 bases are TGCAGTGCTACAGTGACCCTTTCTAACACAGATACGCAGTATTTT. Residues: CSATVTLSNTDTQYF.

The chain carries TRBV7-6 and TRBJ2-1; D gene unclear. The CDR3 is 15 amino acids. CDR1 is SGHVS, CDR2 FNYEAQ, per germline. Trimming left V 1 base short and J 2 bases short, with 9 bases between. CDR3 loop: CASSLEARTYNEQFF. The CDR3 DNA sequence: TGTGCCAGCAGCTTAGAGGCTAGAACCTACAATGAGCAGTTCTTC.

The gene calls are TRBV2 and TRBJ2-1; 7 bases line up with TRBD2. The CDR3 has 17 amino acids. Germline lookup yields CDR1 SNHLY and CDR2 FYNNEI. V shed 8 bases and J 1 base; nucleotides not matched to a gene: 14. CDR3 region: CASGWEGSPLSYNEQFF. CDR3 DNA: TGTGCCAGCGGATGGGAGGGATCTCCTTTATCCTACAATGAGCAGTTCTTC.

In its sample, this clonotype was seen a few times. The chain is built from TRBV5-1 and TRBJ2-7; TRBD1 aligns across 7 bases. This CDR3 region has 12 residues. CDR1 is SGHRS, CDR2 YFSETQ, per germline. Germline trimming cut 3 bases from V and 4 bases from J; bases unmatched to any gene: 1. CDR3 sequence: CASSWGQYEQYF. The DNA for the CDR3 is TGCGCCAGCAGCTGGGGACAGTACGAGCAGTACTTC.

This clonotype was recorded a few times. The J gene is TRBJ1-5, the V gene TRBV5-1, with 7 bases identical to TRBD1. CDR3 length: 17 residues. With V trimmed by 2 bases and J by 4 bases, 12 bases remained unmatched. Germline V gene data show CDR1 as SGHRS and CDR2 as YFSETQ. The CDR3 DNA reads TGCGCCAGCAGCTTTGCCCCAACGACAGGGAGTAATCAGCCCCAGCATTTT. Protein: CASSFAPTTGSNQPQHF.

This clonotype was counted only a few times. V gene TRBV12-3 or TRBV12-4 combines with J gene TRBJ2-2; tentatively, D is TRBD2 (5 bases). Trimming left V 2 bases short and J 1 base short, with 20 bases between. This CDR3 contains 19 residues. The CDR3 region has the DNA TGTGCCAGCAGTTTAAGGTCCCGCGGACTGATCTTGAACACCGGGGAGCTGTTTTTT. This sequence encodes CASSLRSRGLILNTGELFF.

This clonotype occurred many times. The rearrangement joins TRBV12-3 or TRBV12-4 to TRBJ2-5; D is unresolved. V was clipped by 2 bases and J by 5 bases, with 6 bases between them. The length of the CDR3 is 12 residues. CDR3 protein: CASSLTGETQYF. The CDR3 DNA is TGTGCCAGCAGTTTAACCGGGGAGACCCAGTACTTC.

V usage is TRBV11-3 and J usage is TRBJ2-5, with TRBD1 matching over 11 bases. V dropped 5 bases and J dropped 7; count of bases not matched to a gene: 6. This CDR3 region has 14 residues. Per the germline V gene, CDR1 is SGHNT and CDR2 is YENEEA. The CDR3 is CASSPRTGGSTQYF. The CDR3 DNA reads TGTGCCAGCAGCCCAAGGACAGGGGGCTCGACCCAGTACTTC.

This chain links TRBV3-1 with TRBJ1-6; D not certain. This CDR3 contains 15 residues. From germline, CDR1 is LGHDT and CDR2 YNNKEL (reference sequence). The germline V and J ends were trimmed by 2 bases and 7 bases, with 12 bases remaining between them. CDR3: CASSQFRRQNSPLHF. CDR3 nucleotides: TGTGCCAGCAGCCAATTTCGGCGACAAAATTCACCCCTCCACTTT.

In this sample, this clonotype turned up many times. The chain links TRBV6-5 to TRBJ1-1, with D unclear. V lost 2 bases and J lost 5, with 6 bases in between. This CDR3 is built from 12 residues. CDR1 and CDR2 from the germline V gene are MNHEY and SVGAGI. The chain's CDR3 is CASSYGGTEAFF. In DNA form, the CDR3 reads TGTGCCAGCAGTTACGGAGGGACTGAAGCTTTCTTT.

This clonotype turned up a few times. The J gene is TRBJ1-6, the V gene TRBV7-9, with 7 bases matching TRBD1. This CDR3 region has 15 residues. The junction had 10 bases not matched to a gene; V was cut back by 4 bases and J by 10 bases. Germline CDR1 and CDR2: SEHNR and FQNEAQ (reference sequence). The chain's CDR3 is CASSSGTAISSPLHF. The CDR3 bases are TGTGCCAGCAGCTCCGGGACAGCGATCTCCTCACCCCTCCACTTT.

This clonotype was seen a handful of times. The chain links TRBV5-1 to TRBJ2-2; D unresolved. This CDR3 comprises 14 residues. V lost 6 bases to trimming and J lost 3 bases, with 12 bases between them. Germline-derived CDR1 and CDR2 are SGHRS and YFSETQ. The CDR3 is CASTPIWDTGELFF. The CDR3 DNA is TGCGCCAGCACTCCGATTTGGGACACCGGGGAGCTGTTTTTT. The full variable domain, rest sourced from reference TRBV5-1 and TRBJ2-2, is KAGVTQTPRYLIKTRGQQVTLSCSPISGHRSVSWYQQTPGQGLQFLFEYFSETQRNKGNFPGRFSGRQFSNSRSEMNVSTLELGDSALYLCASTPIWDTGELFFGEGSRLTVL.

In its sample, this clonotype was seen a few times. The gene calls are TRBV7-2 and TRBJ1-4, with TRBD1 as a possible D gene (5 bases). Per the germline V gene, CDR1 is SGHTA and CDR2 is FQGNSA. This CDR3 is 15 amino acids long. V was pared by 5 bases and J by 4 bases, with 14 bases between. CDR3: CASSLPGSYNEKLFF. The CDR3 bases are TGTGCCAGCAGCCTCCCAGGGTCGTATAATGAAAAACTGTTTTTT.

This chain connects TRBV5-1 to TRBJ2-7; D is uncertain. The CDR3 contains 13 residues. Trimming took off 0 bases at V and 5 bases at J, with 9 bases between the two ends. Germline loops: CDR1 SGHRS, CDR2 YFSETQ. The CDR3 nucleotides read TGCGCCAGCAGCTTGGACCTCCCCCACGAGCAGTACTTC. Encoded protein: CASSLDLPHEQYF.

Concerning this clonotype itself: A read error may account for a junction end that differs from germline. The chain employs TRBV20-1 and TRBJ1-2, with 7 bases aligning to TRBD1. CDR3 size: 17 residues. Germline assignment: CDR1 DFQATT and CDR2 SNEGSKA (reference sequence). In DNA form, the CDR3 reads TGCAGTGATAGAGATTCTCACATACAGGGGCCTAACTATGGCTACACCTTC. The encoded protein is CSDRDSHIQGPNYGYTF.

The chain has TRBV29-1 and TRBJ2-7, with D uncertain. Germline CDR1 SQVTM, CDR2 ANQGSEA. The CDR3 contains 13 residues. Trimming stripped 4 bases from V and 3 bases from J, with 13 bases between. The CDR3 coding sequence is TGCAGCGTTGCTTGGGCAGCAGACTACGAGCAGTACTTC. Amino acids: CSVAWAADYEQYF.

In DNA form, the CDR3 reads TGTGCCAGTAGTATCCAGGGGCAAGAGACCCAGTACTTC. As protein: CASSIQGQETQYF. The chain is built from TRBV19 and TRBJ2-5; maybe TRBD1 (6 bases). This CDR3 comprises 13 residues. Looked up from germline, CDR1 is LNHDA and CDR2 is SQIVND (reference sequence). The V end lost 3 bases, the J end lost 2 bases, and 7 bases lay between the germline ends.

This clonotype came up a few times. CDR3 DNA sequence: TGTGCCAGCAGACCAACAGGGGGCGTAGAGACCCAGTACTTC. Amino acid sequence: CASRPTGGVETQYF. This chain connects TRBV11-2 to TRBJ2-5; 9 bases are shared with TRBD1. CDR1 and CDR2 (germline): SGHAT, FQNNGV. V shed 6 bases, J shed 4 bases, and the junction held 6 bases outside the gene matches. This CDR3 spans 14 amino acids. The full variable domain, rest sourced from reference TRBV11-2 and TRBJ2-5, is EAGVAQSPRYKIIEKRQSVAFWCNPISGHATLYWYQQILGQGPKLLIQFQNNGVVDDSQLPKDRFSAERLKGVDSTLKIQPAKLEDSAVYLCASRPTGGVETQYFGPGTRLLVL.